This T cell receptor beta chain came from a study of T cell repertoires in cytomegalovirus infection. Study in general: HLA-B-restricted CMV epitopes that are well studied, plus recently identified HLA-C-restricted ones, were used by the study. Matching HLA type, along with CMV infection, was indicated by public TCR beta signatures.

Worth noting for this clonotype: Its antigen is as yet unknown.

MiXCR, applied by TCRdb to the reads, yields one record per CDR3 protein. The sample records around 800,000 distinct CDR3 sequences, 30% to 35% being singletons. The V gene end was trimmed by 3 bases and the J gene end by 1 base; junction bases not matched to a gene: 5. This CDR3 spans 16 amino acids. CDR1 is LGHDT and CDR2 is YNNKEL in the germline V gene (reference sequence). Findings of the study overall: HLA-C-restricted TCR beta clonotypes specific for CMV led the ex vivo response.

The specimen was cultured CD8+ T cells from PBMCs, collected from culture after CMV antigen stimulation. The chain joins TRBV3-1 to TRBJ2-3; 9 bases map to TRBD1. This TCR was sampled from a human donor in good health (CMV status not recorded). Some clones in this sample may be carry-over from other donors' samples. This chain's CDR3 is CASSHNRGRRTDTQYF. For the CDR3, the DNA is TGTGCCAGCAGCCATAACAGGGGGCGGCGCACAGATACGCAGTATTTT.